The clone carrying this TCR beta chain showed up just a few times. As yet, its antigen is unknown. The entry originates in a study of T cell repertoires in cytomegalovirus infection. Study-level background: HLA-C-restricted CMV epitopes, recently identified, and well-studied HLA-B-restricted ones were used by the study. Indications of both CMV infection and matching HLA type were provided by public TCR beta signatures. Points from the study as a whole: The ex vivo response showed dominance by HLA-C-restricted CMV-specific TCR beta clonotypes.

TCRdb used MiXCR to reprocess the reads, holding one entry per CDR3 protein. This table holds 900,000 to 950,000 distinct CDR3 sequences, around 30% found once. V shed 5 bases and J shed 5 bases, with 6 bases lying between them. The CDR3 contains 11 residues. The input for sequencing was cultured CD8+ T cells from PBMCs, taken from culture after CMV antigen stimulation. The chain links TRBV12-3 or TRBV12-4 to TRBJ2-5; D gene unclear. The receptor comes from a human donor in good health (CMV status not recorded). Some clones in this sample may be carry-over from other donors' samples. The CDR3 sequence: CASSTMETQYF. Written as DNA, the CDR3 is TGTGCCAGCAGTACAATGGAGACCCAGTACTTC.